One sample yielded the 22 T cell receptor beta chains listed below, sequenced in a study of T cell changes during pregnancy in multiple sclerosis. Using immunoSEQ multiplex PCR, the repertoire was profiled, and TCRdb retains in-frame clones only, with some absent. The sample includes roughly 70,000 clones, about 91% of them seen just once. This sample comprised peripheral blood, obtained in the first trimester of pregnancy. These receptors all come from a female donor with multiple sclerosis, enrolled in a pregnancy study.

The genes are TRBV7-2 and TRBJ2-7; TRBD1 aligns across 8 bases. CDR1 SGHTA and CDR2 FQGNSA come from the germline V gene. The CDR3 runs to 15 residues. V was pared by 3 bases and J by 1 base, with 5 bases of the junction left unmatched. The CDR3 here is CASSLGTGPSYEQYF. Here the CDR3 DNA reads TGTGCCAGCAGCTTGGGGACAGGCCCTTCCTACGAGCAGTACTTC.

The CDR3 nucleotides are TGTGCCAGCAGCCCCCACAGTAACTCCTACAATGAGCAGTTCTTC. Its translation: CASSPHSNSYNEQFF. The V and J genes are TRBV7-3 and TRBJ2-1, with no clear D. Trimming stripped 5 bases from V and 0 bases from J, with 11 bases between. The CDR3 spans 15 residues. CDR1 and CDR2 (germline): SGHTA, FQGTGA.

V and J are TRBV9 and TRBJ2-2, with 7 bases aligning to TRBD2. CDR3 length: 15 amino acids. The J segment lost 5 bases and the V segment lost 3 bases, leaving 7 bases of the junction unmatched. Germline V CDR1 and CDR2: SGDLS, YYNGEE. CDR3 DNA sequence: TGTGCCAGCAGCGCCCTTCGGGGAGGGACCGGGGAGCTGTTTTTT. Amino acids: CASSALRGGTGELFF.

The table lists this clone with a few counts. V is TRBV10-2 and J is TRBJ1-1; no clear D. V gave up 5 bases and J gave up 2 bases, with 12 bases separating them. This CDR3 comprises 14 residues. In germline, CDR1 is WSHSY, CDR2 SAAADI. The CDR3 protein is CASSPGGTNTEAFF. Written as DNA, the CDR3 is TGCGCCAGCAGTCCCGGAGGAACAAACACTGAAGCTTTCTTT.

By share, this clone ranks as medium-sized. The chain carries TRBV27 and TRBJ1-1; 7 bases align to TRBD1. The germline V gene encodes CDR1 MNHEY and CDR2 SMNVEV (reference sequence). The CDR3 loop spans 12 amino acids. V trimming: 6 bases; J trimming: 4 bases; junction bases outside the gene matches: 2. The chain's CDR3 is CASRSGGTEAFF. CDR3 nucleotides: TGTGCCAGCAGATCAGGGGGCACTGAAGCTTTCTTT.

This chain uses TRBV28 with TRBJ1-2; D not resolved. V was clipped by 2 bases and J by 8 bases, with 12 bases between them. Germline CDR1 reads MDHEN; CDR2 reads SYDVKM. CDR3 length equals 13 residues. CDR3 nucleotides: TGTGCCAGCAGTTTACCTCCCCCGGAGGGCTACACCTTC. The encoded protein is CASSLPPPEGYTF.

This sequence joins TRBV7-9 and TRBJ2-7; tentative D call: TRBD2 (5 bases). Germline CDR1 is SEHNR and CDR2 is FQNEAQ (reference sequence). The ends were cut back, 4 bases at V and 9 bases at J, with 10 bases in the middle. The CDR3 totals 11 residues. CDR3 nucleotides: TGTGCCAGCAGCTCCGTGGGGAGGCAGTACTTC. It encodes CASSSVGRQYF.

The chain recombines TRBV28 with TRBJ2-7; TRBD2 agrees at 8 bases. Trimming at V came to 10 bases and at J to 7 bases, leaving 12 bases not matched to a gene. The CDR3 consists of 13 residues. Germline-derived CDR1 and CDR2 are MDHEN and SYDVKM. The CDR3 loop reads CATARGVLGEQYF. The CDR3 nucleotides read TGTGCCACCGCGCGGGGGGTTCTGGGTGAGCAGTACTTC.

V usage is TRBV7-9 and J usage is TRBJ1-2; unclear D gene. V lost 3 bases, J lost 8 bases, and 10 bases lay in between. CDR1 and CDR2 from the germline V gene are SEHNR and FQNEAQ (reference sequence). The CDR3 runs to 12 residues. The CDR3 coding sequence is TGTGCCAGCAGCTTTGAGGTGGAAGGCTACACCTTC. Protein product: CASSFEVEGYTF.

The chain joins TRBV28 to TRBJ1-4, with D tentatively TRBD1 (5 bases). Germline-derived CDR1 and CDR2 are MDHEN and SYDVKM. Trimming took 8 bases from V and 5 from J, leaving 12 bases between them. The CDR3 runs 13 residues. CDR3 sequence: CASLGGSNEKLFF. The CDR3 region has the DNA TGTGCCAGCCTGGGGGGGAGCAATGAAAAACTGTTTTTT. The whole variable domain, remainder taken from reference TRBV28 and TRBJ1-4, is DVKVTQSSRYLVKRTGEKVFLECVQDMDHENMFWYRQDPGLGLRLIYFSYDVKMKEKGDIPEGYSVSREKKERFSLILESASTNQTSMYLCASLGGSNEKLFFGSGTQLSVL.

This sequence joins TRBV5-1 and TRBJ1-1; tentatively, D is TRBD1 (6 bases). CDR1 and CDR2 (germline): SGHRS, YFSETQ. The CDR3 totals 13 residues. Trimming stripped 3 bases from V and 2 bases from J, with 8 bases between. The CDR3 DNA reads as TGCGCCAGCAGCTGGACAGATAACACTGAAGCTTTCTTT. Its translation: CASSWTDNTEAFF. Variable domain in full (rest from reference TRBV5-1 and TRBJ1-1): KAGVTQTPRYLIKTRGQQVTLSCSPISGHRSVSWYQQTPGQGLQFLFEYFSETQRNKGNFPGRFSGRQFSNSRSEMNVSTLELGDSALYLCASSWTDNTEAFFGQGTRLTVV.

The V and J genes are TRBV9 and TRBJ2-1; 13 bases line up with TRBD2. The germline V gene has CDR1 SGDLS and CDR2 YYNGEE. With 4 bases clipped from V and 8 bases from J, the junction kept 12 bases outside the gene matches. The CDR3 has 17 residues. The CDR3 is CASSTRLAGGGGDEQFF. DNA of the CDR3: TGTGCCAGCAGCACCCGACTAGCGGGAGGCGGGGGGGATGAGCAGTTCTTC.

The rearrangement joins TRBV15 to TRBJ2-1; 9 bases map to TRBD2. The CDR3 is made up of 17 amino acids. Germline assignment: CDR1 LNHNV and CDR2 YYDKDF (reference sequence). J was trimmed by 7 bases and V by 0 bases; bases with no gene match: 10. The CDR3 nucleotides are TGTGCCACCAGCAGAGAACTAGGTAGCGGGAGTGGTAATGAGCAGTTCTTC. It translates to CATSRELGSGSGNEQFF.

The sample holds a few counts of this clone. The chain recombines TRBV11-3 with TRBJ2-1, with no clear D. Germline values: CDR1 SGHNT, CDR2 YENEEA. The length of the CDR3 is 13 residues. With 5 bases removed from V and 4 bases from J, the gap between germline ends came to 9 bases. The CDR3 spells CASSLNLYNEQFF. The CDR3 DNA reads as TGTGCCAGCAGCCTAAACTTGTACAATGAGCAGTTCTTC.

This clone has just one count. The chain has TRBV5-1 and TRBJ1-2, with unresolved D. V was shortened by 0 bases and J by 0 bases, with 12 bases between the two germline ends. The V gene's germline CDR1 is SGHRS and CDR2 YFSETQ. This CDR3 spans 16 amino acids. CDR3 nucleotides: TGCGCCAGCAGCTTGGCGAGGATACCCCCTAACTATGGCTACACCTTC. Its translation is CASSLARIPPNYGYTF.

This clone was observed a handful of times. This rearrangement joins TRBV30 to TRBJ1-2; D gene ambiguous. Trimming removed 3 bases at V and 6 bases at J, with 8 bases between. The V gene's germline CDR1 is GTSNPN and CDR2 SVGIG (reference sequence). This CDR3 spans 11 amino acids. CDR3 sequence (DNA): TGTGCCTGGAGCAACACAGATGGCTACACCTTC. Amino acid sequence: CAWSNTDGYTF.

The V call is TRBV6-1, the J call TRBJ1-5; perhaps TRBD1 as D (5 bases). Germline V gives CDR1 MNHNS, CDR2 SASEGT. Trimming cost V 6 bases and J 2 bases, with 11 bases left between them. This CDR3 has 14 amino acids. The CDR3 sequence: CASRQGWGNQPQHF. Written as DNA, the CDR3 is TGTGCCAGCAGGCAGGGATGGGGCAATCAGCCCCAGCATTTT.

This clone was found a few times. V usage is TRBV2 and J usage is TRBJ1-2, with a possible D match to TRBD1 (6 bases). V was clipped by 3 bases and J by 12 bases, with 14 bases between them. This CDR3 has 12 residues. Germline CDR1 SNHLY, CDR2 FYNNEI. The CDR3 reads CASSEGTPGHTF. CDR3 in DNA: TGTGCCAGCAGTGAGGGGACACCTGGGCACACCTTC. Full variable domain (outside the CDR3, taken from reference TRBV2 and TRBJ1-2): EPEVTQTPSHQVTQMGQEVILRCVPISNHLYFYWYRQILGQKVEFLVSFYNNEISEKSEIFDDQFSVERPDGSNFTLKIRSTKLEDSAMYFCASSEGTPGHTFGSGTRLTVV.

This clone was recorded only once. This sequence joins TRBV7-3 and TRBJ2-2; possible D gene TRBD2, 5 bases. V was clipped by 5 bases and J by 6 bases, with 10 bases between them. CDR1 SGHTA and CDR2 FQGTGA come from the germline V gene. The CDR3 totals 13 residues. CDR3 amino acids: CASSPAGSGELFF. In DNA, the CDR3 is TGTGCCAGCAGCCCCGCGGGTTCCGGGGAGCTGTTTTTT.

This chain joins TRBV5-1 and TRBJ2-5, with 10 bases identical to TRBD1. In germline, CDR1 is SGHRS, CDR2 YFSETQ. This CDR3 is 15 amino acids long. With V trimmed by 4 bases and J by 5 bases, 8 bases remained unmatched. CDR3: CASSARQGAAETQYF. CDR3 bases: TGCGCCAGCAGCGCCCGACAGGGGGCAGCCGAGACCCAGTACTTC. The variable domain in full, with the rest retrieved from reference TRBV5-1 and TRBJ2-5, is KAGVTQTPRYLIKTRGQQVTLSCSPISGHRSVSWYQQTPGQGLQFLFEYFSETQRNKGNFPGRFSGRQFSNSRSEMNVSTLELGDSALYLCASSARQGAAETQYFGPGTRLLVL.

The chain joins TRBV21-1 to TRBJ1-4; the tabulated D call, TRBD1, remains unverified against the DNA. TRBV21-1 counts as a pseudogene. CDR3 size: 16 residues. The CDR3 nucleotides are TGTGCCAGCAACGACTCACCCCAGGGTTGTAATGAAAAACTGTTTTTT. It translates to CASNDSPQGCNEKLFF.

There are a few counts of this clone. The chain carries TRBV29-1 and TRBJ2-1; D not certain. The CDR3 spans 13 residues. Trimming removed 4 bases at V and 3 bases at J, with 10 bases between. Germline V gene data show CDR1 as SQVTM and CDR2 as ANQGSEA. The CDR3 here is CSVVKSGYNEQFF. In DNA, the CDR3 is TGCAGCGTTGTGAAGTCCGGCTACAATGAGCAGTTCTTC.